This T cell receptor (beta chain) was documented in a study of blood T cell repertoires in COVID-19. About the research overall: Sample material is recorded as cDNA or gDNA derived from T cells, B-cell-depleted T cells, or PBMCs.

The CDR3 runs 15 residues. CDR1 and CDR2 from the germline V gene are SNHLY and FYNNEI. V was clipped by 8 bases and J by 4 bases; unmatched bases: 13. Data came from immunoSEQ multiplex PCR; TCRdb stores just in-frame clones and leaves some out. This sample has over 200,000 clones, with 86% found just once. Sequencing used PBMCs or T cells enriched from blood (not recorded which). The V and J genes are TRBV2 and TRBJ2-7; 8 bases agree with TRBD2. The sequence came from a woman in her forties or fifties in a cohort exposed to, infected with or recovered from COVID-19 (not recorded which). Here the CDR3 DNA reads TGTGCCAGCTTCTATCGTACGGGGGGGCAGTACGAGCAGTACTTC. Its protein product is CASFYRTGGQYEQYF.